In its sample, the clone carrying this T cell receptor beta chain was seen many times. The antigen remains undetermined. These data are taken from a study of post-analysis software for immune sequencing data. Study conclusions and caveats: TRBV5-6, TRBV5-1 and TRBV20-1 belonged to a set of about 5 TRBV segments that were more frequent in patients than controls.

TCR beta cDNA libraries had unique molecular identifiers. A single record per CDR3 protein comes from TCRdb applying MiXCR to the PCR reads. This sample has some 240,000 distinct CDR3 sequences, with 35% to 40% found just once. With 1 base removed from V and 5 bases from J, the gap between germline ends came to 11 bases. The CDR3 has 13 residues. From germline, CDR1 is DFQATT and CDR2 SNEGSKA (reference sequence). The clonotype was recovered from a girl aged 5-17 years with multiple sclerosis. The specimen sequenced was blood. The chain is built from TRBV20-1 and TRBJ2-5, with D uncertain. Here the CDR3 DNA reads TGCAGTGCTAGAGGGGCGTTCGGGGAGACCCAGTACTTC. Translated, it gives CSARGAFGETQYF.